This T cell receptor beta chain was sequenced during a study of T cells after posttransplantation cyclophosphamide. TCRdb's table, derived via immunoSEQ multiplex PCR, lists solely in-frame clones and lacks some. The sample has roughly 24,000 clones, none seen only once. Study-wide points: Blood and skin or GI T cell repertoires showed limited TRB overlap. Later post-transplant blood repertoires were often dominated by donor CD8+ memory clones. TRB clonality was highly associated with recipient CMV seropositivity and reactivation.

This related bone marrow graft donor gave peripheral blood on the day of marrow donation. Ten or more counts support this clone. Its cognate antigen is unknown. Per germline, CDR1 SGHTA and CDR2 FQGTGA. The germline V and J ends were trimmed by 7 bases and 3 bases, with 16 bases remaining between them. The CDR3 loop spans 15 amino acids. Sequenced material: PBMCs. The clonotype originates from a woman aged 55-75 years in good health, CMV-negative, and a related stem cell transplant donor. J is TRBJ2-1 and V is TRBV7-3, with TRBD2 as a possible D gene (6 bases). The CDR3 DNA is TGTGCCAGCAAAAGAGACGGGAGTTACTACAATGAGCAGTTCTTC. Translated: CASKRDGSYYNEQFF.